This T cell receptor (beta chain) originates from a study of cytomegalovirus exposure and HLA in healthy donors. Whole-study results and caveats: A later analysis linked a missense DCLRE1C variant to TCR beta V- and J-gene trimming. Earlier analysis looked at TCR beta V segments, and most were productive about 87% or about 30% of the time.

Notes on this clone: Its specificity is unknown.

Healthy bone marrow donors made up the donors. This CDR3 comprises 15 residues. Germline loops: CDR1 MNHEY, CDR2 SVGAGI. Losses at the gene ends were 2 bases for V and 1 base for J; bases not matched to a gene: 4. Primers for the PCR totalled 60 Vbeta and 13 Jbeta. Using immunoSEQ multiplex PCR, the repertoire was profiled, and TCRdb retains in-frame clones only, with some absent. The sample carries roughly 100,000 clones, 75% recorded once. The TCR sequence derives from a man aged 40-50 years in good health and CMV-seronegative. V is TRBV6-5 and J is TRBJ2-7; 8 bases agree with TRBD1. Material: PBMCs. The CDR3 region has the DNA TGTGCCAGCAGTTACACACAGGGGGTTTCCTACGAGCAGTACTTC. Encoded protein: CASSYTQGVSYEQYF.